This TCR beta chain was documented in a study of technical replicates of blood from four donors. TCRdb's table, derived via immunoSEQ multiplex PCR, lists solely in-frame clones and lacks some. The sample includes approximately 76,000 clones, about 86% seen only once; the top ten take roughly 4.4%. V lost 2 bases and J 0 bases, leaving 11 bases between the germline ends. The CDR3 spans 15 residues. The V gene's germline CDR1 is LGHNA and CDR2 YSLEER. The sequence was obtained from a human donor in good health. Some clones in this sample may be carry-over from other donors' samples. Material for sequencing was PBMCs. V is TRBV4-3 and J is TRBJ2-7; a possible D gene is TRBD2 (6 bases). CDR3 nucleotides: TGCGCCAGCAGCCAAATGCCGGGAGACTCCTACGAGCAGTACTTC. Translation: CASSQMPGDSYEQYF.